This T cell receptor beta chain was sequenced in a study of T cells in Graves' hyperthyroidism and ophthalmopathy. CDR3 length: 21 amino acids. The germline V gene has CDR1 MNHGY and CDR2 SVAAGI. V lost 7 bases, J lost 5 bases, and 30 bases stayed unmatched. Researchers amplified the TCR beta CDR3 regions from RNA transcripts. TCR CDR3 regions were first amplified by RT-PCR with HTBI primers. MiXCR, applied by TCRdb to the multiplex PCR reads, yields one record per CDR3 protein. In the table there are around 350,000 distinct CDR3 sequences, about 14% of which are singletons. This clonotype originated in a woman under 40 with Graves' ophthalmopathy. The chain is built from TRBV6-9 and TRBJ2-3, with 7 bases that match TRBD2. The sequenced material came from blood. Here the CDR3 reads CASKNSSYGSIRGEAKDTQYF. The CDR3 nucleotides are TGTGCCAGCAAGAATAGCAGTTACGGTAGTATACGGGGGGAAGCAAAAGATACGCAGTATTTT.